What follows are 3 T cell receptor beta chains derived from one specimen sequenced in a study of cytomegalovirus exposure and HLA in healthy donors. The PCR had 60 Vbeta and 13 Jbeta primers. Clones were read by immunoSEQ multiplex PCR, and TCRdb kept only the in-frame ones, dropping some. The sample yields around 200,000 clones, under 85% seen once. Source material: PBMCs. These receptors all come from a man in his fifties or sixties in good health and CMV-seronegative.

This clone turned up a few times. This chain joins TRBV28 and TRBJ1-1; tentatively, D is TRBD1 (5 bases). V was pared by 2 bases and J by 5 bases, with 12 bases between. This CDR3 region has 14 residues. CDR1 is MDHEN, CDR2 SYDVKM, per germline. CDR3 sequence (DNA): TGTGCCAGCAGTTTAGTCAGGGTTCGAACTGAAGCTTTCTTT. Protein sequence: CASSLVRVRTEAFF.

The V gene is TRBV6-1, the J gene TRBJ1-5, with D hard to call. Germline V lookup: CDR1 MNHNS, CDR2 SASEGT. The CDR3 has 13 residues. V was cut by 6 bases and J by 5 bases, with 11 bases left in between. The CDR3 bases are TGTGCCAGCAGCCCGACACGAGATCAGCCCCAGCATTTT. It specifies CASSPTRDQPQHF.

The chain joins TRBV7-6 to TRBJ2-6; 9 bases are a match to TRBD1. V was pared by 5 bases and J by 3 bases, with 11 bases of the junction left unmatched. The CDR3 is 18 residues long. Germline V gene data show CDR1 as SGHVS and CDR2 as FNYEAQ. CDR3 DNA sequence: TGTGCCAGCAGCCCCGGGACAGGGTTCGGAGATGGGGCCAACGTCCTGACTTTC. Translated: CASSPGTGFGDGANVLTF.